In terms of frequency, the clone carrying this T cell receptor beta chain is medium-sized. The antigen is not known. This sample was included in a study of CXCR3-negative and CXCR3-positive naive CD8 T cells. Study-level points and caveats: Against CXCR3-negative naive cells, CXCR3-positive naive cells showed more hydrophobic TRB CDR3s.

The germline gives CDR1 SQVTM, CDR2 ANQGSEA. The CDR3 runs to 14 residues. The libraries of TRB cDNA were constructed through 5' RACE using UMI labels. TCRdb reprocessed the 5' RACE reads and reports one entry per CDR3 protein, with no DNA. The sample includes thousands of distinct CDR3 sequences. Input material: naive CXCR3- CD8+ T cells from blood. Subset reported: CD45RO-CCR7+CD27+CD95- naive CD8+ T cells lacking CXCR3 (TNR3-). The receptor was isolated from a human donor in good health. Some clones in this sample may be carry-over from other donors' samples. The chain joins TRBV29-1 to TRBJ2-2; TCRdb returns TRBD1, unconfirmable since there is no DNA. The CDR3 sequence: CSAPVGLPTGELFF.